The clone carrying this TCR beta chain appeared many times. Its specificity is unknown. The sequenced template was RNA, covering the TCR beta CDR3 region. First-round RT-PCR relied on HTBI primers, and a second-round multiplex PCR came next. TCRdb independently ran MiXCR on the multiplex PCR reads; one entry per CDR3 protein. The sample gives 400,000 or so distinct CDR3 sequences, approximately 15% of which show up once; roughly 7% is in the top ten. This record comes from a study of Graves' ophthalmopathy and Graves' hyperthyroidism. Looking at the study overall: No treatment had been given when peripheral blood was collected at initial diagnosis. Study conclusions and caveats: Researchers report that a 13-signature model separated ophthalmopathy from stable hyperthyroidism, posting around 86% sensitivity and more than 70% specificity.

CDR1 and CDR2 from the germline V gene are SGHNT and YYREEE (reference sequence). This CDR3 has 20 amino acids. V lost 0 bases and J 4 bases, leaving 28 bases between the germline ends. Patients with other autoimmune diseases, uncontrolled infections, pregnancy or lactation were excluded. The sample consisted of peripheral blood. This chain uses TRBV5-4 with TRBJ1-2; D uncertain. This TCR was recovered from a woman between 18 and 29 years old with stable Graves' hyperthyroidism. CDR3 sequence (DNA): TGTGCCAGCAGCTTGGACAGCAGCTTGGTGTTCGGCGGAGTCGGCTATGGCTACACCTTC. Protein: CASSLDSSLVFGGVGYGYTF.